Listed below are T cell receptor beta chains from one sample, sequenced in a study of blood T cell repertoires in COVID-19. Here immunoSEQ multiplex PCR was the method, and the copy in TCRdb shows in-frame clones only, minus some. This sample yields 200,000 to 250,000 clones, of which 88% are seen a single time; around 2.7% belongs to the top ten. The sample comprised PBMCs or T cells enriched from blood (not recorded which). These receptors all stem from a woman aged 25 to 39 who had recovered from COVID-19. CDR3s include the opening cysteine and the closing phenylalanine or tryptophan. Fields, in order: V gene, J gene, clone size, D gene, CDR3 protein, CDR3 DNA. The D gene is left open where the match is weak. Clone size appears in some rows only: once, few, many, or a class for an expanded clone.

v_call: TRBV5-1; j_call: TRBJ2-5; clone_size: -; d_call: -; cdr3_aa: CASSMGGGDQETQYF; cdr3_nt: TGCGCCAGCAGCATGGGGGGCGGGGACCAAGAGACCCAGTACTTC
v_call: TRBV15; j_call: TRBJ2-3; clone_size: once; d_call: -; cdr3_aa: CATSRDLMTNSRPDTQYF; cdr3_nt: TGTGCCACCAGCAGAGATCTGATGACTAACTCAAGACCAGATACGCAGTATTTT
v_call: TRBV12-5; j_call: TRBJ2-1; clone_size: -; d_call: TRBD2; cdr3_aa: CASGDGGLVFNEQFF; cdr3_nt: TGTGCTAGTGGAGACGGGGGACTAGTCTTCAATGAGCAGTTCTTC
v_call: TRBV29-1; j_call: TRBJ2-4; clone_size: -; d_call: -; cdr3_aa: CSVAGEQDQIQYF; cdr3_nt: TGCAGCGTTGCTGGTGAACAGGACCAAATTCAGTACTTC
v_call: TRBV7-9; j_call: TRBJ2-6; clone_size: -; d_call: -; cdr3_aa: CASSLRRAGANVLTF; cdr3_nt: TGTGCCAGCAGCTTAAGGAGGGCGGGGGCCAACGTCCTGACTTTC
v_call: TRBV29-1; j_call: TRBJ1-5; clone_size: -; d_call: -; cdr3_aa: CSVGQNSNQPQHF; cdr3_nt: TGCAGCGTTGGACAGAATAGCAATCAGCCCCAGCATTTT
v_call: TRBV4-2; j_call: TRBJ1-2; clone_size: -; d_call: -; cdr3_aa: CASSQDTGREDYGYTF; cdr3_nt: TGTGCCAGCAGCCAAGATACAGGGAGGGAGGACTATGGCTACACCTTC
v_call: TRBV6-2/TRBV6-3; j_call: TRBJ2-7; clone_size: -; d_call: -; cdr3_aa: CASSYSEASLPNEQYF; cdr3_nt: TGTGCCAGCAGTTACTCAGAAGCCTCCCTCCCGAACGAGCAGTACTTC
v_call: TRBV7-6; j_call: TRBJ2-7; clone_size: -; d_call: TRBD1; cdr3_aa: CASSLRQGPSYEQYF; cdr3_nt: TGTGCCAGCAGCCTCCGACAGGGCCCTTCCTACGAGCAGTACTTC
v_call: TRBV2; j_call: TRBJ1-2; clone_size: -; d_call: -; cdr3_aa: CASRTLLDGYTF; cdr3_nt: TGTGCCAGCAGGACGCTCCTAGATGGCTACACCTTC
v_call: TRBV4-1; j_call: TRBJ2-7; clone_size: -; d_call: TRBD2; cdr3_aa: CASSHPLSSGGAGHEQYF; cdr3_nt: TGCGCCAGCAGCCATCCCCTCTCTAGCGGGGGGGCTGGCCACGAGCAGTACTTC
v_call: TRBV5-5; j_call: TRBJ2-1; clone_size: once; d_call: TRBD1; cdr3_aa: CASAITGGSGEQFF; cdr3_nt: TGTGCCAGCGCGATCACAGGGGGTTCAGGTGAGCAGTTCTTC
v_call: TRBV27; j_call: TRBJ1-2; clone_size: -; d_call: TRBD1; cdr3_aa: CASRETGVNYGYTF; cdr3_nt: TGTGCCAGCAGGGAGACAGGGGTAAACTATGGCTACACCTTC
v_call: TRBV25-1; j_call: TRBJ2-1; clone_size: -; d_call: -; cdr3_aa: CASSERGNVVQFF; cdr3_nt: TGTGCCAGCAGTGAAAGAGGGAATGTTGTGCAGTTCTTC
v_call: TRBV7-2; j_call: TRBJ2-3; clone_size: -; d_call: TRBD2; cdr3_aa: CASSQAGAGPTDTQYF; cdr3_nt: TGTGCCAGCAGCCAAGCGGGGGCCGGACCCACAGATACGCAGTATTTT
v_call: TRBV19; j_call: TRBJ2-7; clone_size: -; d_call: TRBD2; cdr3_aa: CASSSKRGTYEQYF; cdr3_nt: TGTGCCAGTAGTTCGAAGCGGGGGACCTACGAGCAGTACTTC
v_call: TRBV19; j_call: TRBJ1-2; clone_size: -; d_call: -; cdr3_aa: CASQFQGYDGYTF; cdr3_nt: TGTGCCAGTCAATTTCAGGGATATGATGGCTACACCTTC
v_call: TRBV27; j_call: TRBJ2-2; clone_size: -; d_call: TRBD1; cdr3_aa: CASSLHDPGQGAFFTGELFF; cdr3_nt: TGTGCCAGCAGTCTCCACGACCCTGGACAGGGGGCGTTTTTTACCGGGGAGCTGTTTTTT